This is a list of T cell receptor beta chains from one sample in a study of PD-L1 blockade in urothelial cancer. TCRdb's table, derived via immunoSEQ multiplex PCR, lists solely in-frame clones and lacks some. The data contain 50,000 or so clones, 60% to 80% of them singletons. Sequencing used PBMCs, obtained around atezolizumab (anti-PD-L1) treatment. The receptor set was obtained from a man in his 70s with urothelial cancer. The CDR3 runs from the conserved cysteine through the conserved F or W. Fields, in order: clone size, J gene, D gene, V gene, CDR3 protein, CDR3 DNA. D genes are given only for firm matches. Some rows have no size entry. The others give once, few or many, or a class for an expanded clone.

-	TRBJ2-5	TRBD2	TRBV14	CASSLLAGEETQYF	TGTGCCAGCAGCCTACTAGCGGGGGAAGAGACCCAGTACTTC
-	TRBJ2-3	TRBD1	TRBV4-1	CASSRQGDGADTQYF	TGCGCCAGCAGCCGACAGGGGGACGGGGCAGATACGCAGTATTTT
-	TRBJ2-3	-	TRBV7-9	CASRLPGTPYSTDTQYF	TGTGCCAGCAGGCTACCCGGGACTCCGTATAGCACAGATACGCAGTATTTT
-	TRBJ2-1	-	TRBV10-1	CASTLRRQGGFNEQFF	TGCGCCAGCACCCTGAGAAGGCAAGGCGGGTTCAATGAGCAGTTCTTC
few	TRBJ1-1	-	TRBV5-3	CARSLVGAGDMNTEAFF	TGTGCCAGAAGCTTGGTAGGGGCCGGAGACATGAACACTGAAGCTTTCTTT
-	TRBJ2-7	-	TRBV18	CASSPRVPYEQYF	TGTGCCAGCTCACCCAGGGTTCCCTACGAGCAGTACTTC
few	TRBJ2-5	-	TRBV7-7	CASSNGVTETQYF	TGTGCCAGCAGTAACGGGGTTACAGAGACCCAGTACTTC
-	TRBJ2-7	TRBD2	TRBV5-1	CASSLGRSGGYHEQYF	TGCGCCAGCAGCTTGGGTCGAAGCGGGGGGTACCACGAGCAGTACTTC
-	TRBJ1-4	-	TRBV6-6	CASSPEPDEKLFF	TGTGCCAGCAGCCCCGAACCGGATGAAAAACTGTTTTTT
-	TRBJ2-3	TRBD2	TRBV4-1	CASSPRGLAGGSDTDTQYF	TGCGCCAGCAGCCCCCGGGGGCTAGCGGGGGGTTCAGACACAGATACGCAGTATTTT
-	TRBJ2-2	TRBD1	TRBV28	CASSFWDREAGELFF	TGTGCCAGCAGTTTTTGGGACAGGGAAGCCGGGGAGCTGTTTTTT
-	TRBJ2-1	-	TRBV5-1	CASSLQKGNEQFF	TGCGCCAGCAGCTTACAGAAGGGGAATGAGCAGTTCTTC
once	TRBJ2-3	-	TRBV7-2	CASSYSPQDTQYF	TGTGCCAGCAGCTATAGCCCCCAAGATACGCAGTATTTT
-	TRBJ2-7	TRBD1	TRBV5-6	CASSSRQGYEQYF	TGTGCCAGCAGCTCACGACAGGGTTACGAGCAGTACTTC
-	TRBJ2-7	-	TRBV5-1	CASSLGSYSYEQYF	TGCGCCAGCAGCTTGGGGTCCTACTCCTACGAGCAGTACTTC
-	TRBJ2-7	TRBD2	TRBV6-1	CASGTSGTYEQYF	TGTGCCAGCGGGACTAGCGGTACCTACGAGCAGTACTTC
medium-sized	TRBJ2-5	TRBD1	TRBV19	CASGTGVGETQYF	TGTGCCAGTGGAACAGGGGTAGGAGAGACCCAGTACTTC
-	TRBJ1-5	TRBD1	TRBV18	CASSEGTGDQPQHF	TGTGCCAGCTCGGAGGGGACAGGGGATCAGCCCCAGCATTTT
-	TRBJ2-7	TRBD1	TRBV6-5	CASSYSRTGDYEQYF	TGTGCCAGCAGTTACTCTAGGACAGGGGACTACGAGCAGTACTTC
-	TRBJ2-1	-	TRBV12-5	CASGTGQLSSSYNEQFF	TGTGCTAGTGGTACCGGACAGCTGTCTAGCTCCTACAATGAGCAGTTCTTC
-	TRBJ1-1	TRBD1	TRBV10-3	CAISPGTGGNTEAFF	TGTGCCATCAGTCCCGGGACAGGGGGTAACACTGAAGCTTTCTTT
-	TRBJ1-2	TRBD1	TRBV4-3	CASSQDGGGQVRYGYTF	TGCGCCAGCAGCCAAGATGGAGGGGGACAGGTCCGCTATGGCTACACCTTC
-	TRBJ1-5	-	TRBV7-8	CASSLVRPGKLYQPQHF	TGTGCCAGCAGCTTAGTTAGGCCAGGAAAGTTGTATCAGCCCCAGCATTTT
few	TRBJ1-4	-	TRBV19	CASKVAGSPNEKLFF	TGTGCCAGTAAGGTTGCAGGTTCTCCTAATGAAAAACTGTTTTTT
-	TRBJ2-1	TRBD1	TRBV28	CASSLTGRGYEQFF	TGTGCCAGCAGTCTGACAGGGAGAGGGTATGAGCAGTTCTTC
few	TRBJ2-3	-	TRBV19	CASRIRDTQYF	TGTGCCAGTAGGATTAGAGATACGCAGTATTTT
-	TRBJ2-1	TRBD2	TRBV9	CASSPPRTSRAYNEQFF	TGTGCCAGCAGCCCCCCCCGGACTAGCCGAGCCTACAATGAGCAGTTCTTC
-	TRBJ1-4	-	TRBV11-1	CASSPTGQPEKLFF	TGTGCCAGCAGCCCCACCGGACAGCCTGAAAAACTGTTTTTT
few	TRBJ1-5	-	TRBV4-1	CASSQDRSNQPQHF	TGCGCCAGCAGCCAAGACAGATCCAATCAGCCCCAGCATTTT
-	TRBJ2-1	-	TRBV5-1	CASSLERSGSYNEQFF	TGCGCCAGCAGCTTGGAACGGTCGGGGAGCTACAATGAGCAGTTCTTC
few	TRBJ1-2	-	TRBV6-5	CASTLLGGDYGYTF	TGTGCCAGCACCCTTTTGGGAGGGGACTATGGCTACACCTTC
-	TRBJ1-5	-	TRBV10-1	CASSPAGWGNQPQHF	TGCGCCAGCAGTCCGGCCGGGTGGGGCAATCAGCCCCAGCATTTT
-	TRBJ1-6	TRBD1	TRBV7-3	CASSISRRGTAGWDSPLHF	TGTGCCAGCAGCATAAGTAGGAGAGGGACAGCAGGATGGGATTCACCCCTCCACTTT
-	TRBJ1-5	TRBD1	TRBV5-6	CASSARQGRSQPQHF	TGTGCCAGCAGCGCCCGACAGGGTCGAAGTCAGCCCCAGCATTTT
-	TRBJ2-1	-	TRBV7-3	CASSLGGRGGYNEQFF	TGTGCCAGCAGCTTAGGTGGCAGGGGTGGCTACAATGAGCAGTTCTTC
-	TRBJ2-1	TRBD2	TRBV5-5	CASFFRGGRNEQFF	TGTGCCAGCTTCTTTCGGGGGGGCCGCAATGAGCAGTTCTTC
few	TRBJ2-3	-	TRBV7-8	CASSRGGGRGDTQYF	TGTGCCAGCAGCCGAGGGGGGGGCCGGGGAGATACGCAGTATTTT
-	TRBJ2-7	-	TRBV5-8	CASSSRQLSSYEQYF	TGTGCCAGCAGCTCAAGACAGCTAAGCTCCTACGAGCAGTACTTC
-	TRBJ1-5	TRBD1	TRBV5-6	CASSFLGQASNQPQHF	TGTGCCAGCAGCTTTCTTGGACAGGCTAGCAATCAGCCCCAGCATTTT
-	TRBJ2-6	-	TRBV6-5	CASSAGTSGANVLTF	TGTGCCAGCAGTGCGGGCACATCTGGGGCCAACGTCCTGACTTTC
-	TRBJ2-7	TRBD1	TRBV28	CASSRQGAYEQYF	TGTGCCAGCAGCCGACAGGGCGCCTACGAGCAGTACTTC